This record covers a single T cell receptor (beta chain). This record comes from a study of type 1 and type 2 diabetes patients. Amplification started from genomic DNA. The TCR beta CDR3 region was amplified using 30 forward and 13 reverse primers. TCRdb passed the multiplex PCR reads through MiXCR, listing each CDR3 protein once. The sample yields about 290,000 distinct CDR3 sequences, roughly 44% seen once. With 2 bases removed from V and 6 bases from J, the gap between germline ends came to 13 bases. The CDR3 has 13 amino acids. CDR1 DFQATT and CDR2 SNEGSKA come from the germline V gene (reference sequence).

The chain carries TRBV20-1 and TRBJ2-5; D uncertain. The sample was peripheral blood mononuclear cells (PBMCs). The sequence came from a man aged 18 to 29 with type 2 diabetes. CDR3 region: CSARPMQGKTQYF. The CDR3 coding sequence is TGCAGTGCTAGACCGATGCAAGGAAAGACCCAGTACTTC.